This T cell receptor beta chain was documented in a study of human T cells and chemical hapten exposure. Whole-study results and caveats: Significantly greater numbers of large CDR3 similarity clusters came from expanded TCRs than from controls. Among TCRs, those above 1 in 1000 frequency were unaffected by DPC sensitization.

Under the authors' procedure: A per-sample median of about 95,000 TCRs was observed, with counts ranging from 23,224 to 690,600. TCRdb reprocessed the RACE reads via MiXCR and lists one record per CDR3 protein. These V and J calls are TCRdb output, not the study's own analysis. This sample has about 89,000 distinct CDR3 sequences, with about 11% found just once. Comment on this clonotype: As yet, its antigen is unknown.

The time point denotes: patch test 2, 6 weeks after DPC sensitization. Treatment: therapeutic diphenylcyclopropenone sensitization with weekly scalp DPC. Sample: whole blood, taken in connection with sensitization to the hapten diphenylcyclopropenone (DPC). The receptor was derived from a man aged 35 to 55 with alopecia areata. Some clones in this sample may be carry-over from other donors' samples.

Here the CDR3 reads CAWTLAGRSDTQYF. CDR3 DNA: TGTGCCTGGACCCTAGCGGGACGATCAGATACGCAGTATTTT. The chain carries TRBV30 and TRBJ2-3, with TRBD2 identical over 9 bases. The V and J ends lost 4 bases and 4 bases, in that order; junction bases with no gene match: 6. The CDR3 has 14 amino acids. Germline lookup yields CDR1 GTSNPN and CDR2 SVGIG (reference sequence).